A single sample is the source of the 4 T cell receptor beta chains below, sequenced in a study of blood T cell repertoires in COVID-19. TCRdb's table, derived via immunoSEQ multiplex PCR, lists solely in-frame clones and lacks some. This sample yields some 74,000 clones, of which around 80% are seen a single time; approximately 4.4% belongs to the top ten. What was sequenced was peripheral blood. Receptor source: a woman older than 75 with active or convalescent COVID-19.

This sequence joins TRBV7-3 and TRBJ2-7; a possible D gene is TRBD2 (5 bases). The CDR3 is made up of 14 amino acids. The germline V and J ends were trimmed by 0 bases and 4 bases, with 10 bases remaining between them. Germline lookup yields CDR1 SGHTA and CDR2 FQGTGA. The CDR3 coding sequence is TGTGCCAGCAGCTTAACTCCGGCGGGTTACGAGCAGTACTTC. Encoded protein: CASSLTPAGYEQYF.

The J gene is TRBJ1-5, the V gene TRBV28, with TRBD1 identical over 9 bases. V lost 5 bases, J lost 6 bases, and 8 bases stayed unmatched. Germline V gives CDR1 MDHEN, CDR2 SYDVKM. The CDR3 covers 15 residues. The CDR3 DNA reads as TGTGCCAGCAGTATAACAGGGGGCTTTTCTCAGCCCCAGCATTTT. It translates to CASSITGGFSQPQHF.

The chain carries TRBV18 and TRBJ2-3, with TRBD2 matching 13 bases. Germline V gene sequence: CDR1 KGHSH, CDR2 LQKENI. This CDR3 has 18 residues. V shed 6 bases and J 0 bases; nucleotides not matched to a gene: 9. CDR3 in DNA: TGTGCCAGCTCTCAGCAACTAGCGGGAGGGCCTAGCACAGATACGCAGTATTTT. Protein product: CASSQQLAGGPSTDTQYF.

V and J are TRBV11-3 and TRBJ2-7; TRBD2 aligns across 7 bases. This CDR3 region has 13 residues. V gave up 1 base and J gave up 7 bases; unmatched junction bases: 4. CDR1 is SGHNT and CDR2 is YENEEA in the germline V gene. The CDR3: CASSLGGLGEQYF. The CDR3 bases are TGTGCCAGCAGCTTAGGTGGACTAGGGGAGCAGTACTTC.